These T cell receptor beta chains were read from a single sample in a study of control samples from healthy donors and cancer patients. Using immunoSEQ multiplex PCR, the repertoire was profiled, and TCRdb retains in-frame clones only, with some absent. This sample has 100,000 to 150,000 clones, with around 90% found just once. Sequenced input: blood. The receptors were sampled from a man between 18 and 35 years old in good health. CDR3s include the opening cysteine and the closing phenylalanine or tryptophan. A D gene is named only where the DNA matches it firmly. Clone size, where shown, is once, few, many, or a class for clones that have expanded.

CDR3: CASSQRTTYEAFF; DNA: TGTGCCAGCAGCCAACGGACAACCTATGAAGCTTTCTTT; size: -; length: 13; J: TRBJ1-1; V: TRBV3-1/TRBV3-2; D: -
CDR3: CASSLRGLAGAVRTDTQYF; DNA: TGTGCCAGCAGCTTACGAGGGCTAGCGGGTGCCGTACGCACAGATACGCAGTATTTT; size: -; length: 19; J: TRBJ2-3; V: TRBV7-9; D: TRBD2
CDR3: CASSTDRGEQYF; DNA: TGTGCCAGCAGCACGGACAGGGGAGAGCAGTACTTC; size: -; length: 12; J: TRBJ2-7; V: TRBV7-9; D: TRBD1
CDR3: CASSFRAGHGYTF; DNA: TGTGCCAGCAGCTTTAGGGCAGGCCATGGCTACACCTTC; size: -; length: 13; J: TRBJ1-2; V: TRBV7-9; D: -
CDR3: CAWSAWQGVYGYTF; DNA: TGTGCCTGGAGCGCCTGGCAGGGGGTCTATGGCTACACCTTC; size: -; length: 14; J: TRBJ1-2; V: TRBV30; D: TRBD1
CDR3: CATSDSAQAGASYNEQFF; DNA: TGTGCCACCAGTGATTCCGCTCAAGCGGGGGCATCCTACAATGAGCAGTTCTTC; size: -; length: 18; J: TRBJ2-1; V: TRBV24-1; D: TRBD2
CDR3: CASGGGPSTGELFF; DNA: TGCGCCAGCGGAGGGGGCCCCTCGACCGGGGAGCTGTTTTTT; size: -; length: 14; J: TRBJ2-2; V: TRBV5-1; D: -
CDR3: CASSSTGTGNTIYF; DNA: TGCGCCAGCAGTAGCACAGGGACCGGAAACACCATATATTTT; size: -; length: 14; J: TRBJ1-3; V: TRBV10-2; D: -
CDR3: CASSPDLQVYEQYF; DNA: TGTGCCAGCAGCCCAGATTTGCAGGTGTACGAGCAGTACTTC; size: -; length: 14; J: TRBJ2-7; V: TRBV7-6; D: -
CDR3: CASSTGLAGKETQYF; DNA: TGCGCCAGCAGCACAGGACTAGCGGGGAAAGAGACCCAGTACTTC; size: -; length: 15; J: TRBJ2-5; V: TRBV5-1; D: TRBD2
CDR3: CASSQMDRDTQYF; DNA: TGTGCCAGCAGCCAAATGGACCGAGATACGCAGTATTTT; size: once; length: 13; J: TRBJ2-3; V: TRBV3-1/TRBV3-2; D: -
CDR3: CAISPWGGRAEQYF; DNA: TGTGCCATCAGCCCGTGGGGGGGGAGGGCCGAGCAGTACTTC; size: once; length: 14; J: TRBJ2-7; V: TRBV10-3; D: TRBD2
CDR3: CASSGYEAFF; DNA: TGTGCCAGCAGCGGCTATGAAGCTTTCTTT; size: -; length: 10; J: TRBJ1-1; V: TRBV7-9; D: -
CDR3: CASSHGGHEQFF; DNA: TGTGCCAGCAGCCATGGGGGACATGAGCAGTTCTTC; size: -; length: 12; J: TRBJ2-1; V: TRBV3-1/TRBV3-2; D: -
CDR3: CASSLSMNTEAFF; DNA: TGTGCCAGCAGCTTGTCGATGAACACTGAAGCTTTCTTT; size: -; length: 13; J: TRBJ1-1; V: TRBV11-3; D: -
CDR3: CASSYSGNTIYF; DNA: TGTGCCAGCAGTTACTCCGGAAACACCATATATTTT; size: -; length: 12; J: TRBJ1-3; V: TRBV6-6; D: -
CDR3: CASSEARASVYNEQFF; DNA: TGTGCCAGCAGTGAAGCGCGAGCCTCCGTATACAATGAGCAGTTCTTC; size: -; length: 16; J: TRBJ2-1; V: TRBV2; D: -
CDR3: CASSLVGAPQETQYF; DNA: TGTGCCAGCAGCTTGGTCGGGGCGCCCCAAGAGACCCAGTACTTC; size: -; length: 15; J: TRBJ2-5; V: TRBV5-4; D: -
CDR3: CAWSRTGLNSPLHF; DNA: TGTGCCTGGTCTAGGACAGGCCTAAATTCACCCCTCCACTTT; size: once; length: 14; J: TRBJ1-6; V: TRBV30; D: TRBD1
CDR3: CASSFWAGEGTEAFF; DNA: TGTGCCAGCAGCTTTTGGGCAGGGGAGGGGACTGAAGCTTTCTTT; size: -; length: 15; J: TRBJ1-1; V: TRBV7-9; D: -
CDR3: CASKSVGTEAFF; DNA: TGTGCCAGCAAAAGTGTTGGCACTGAAGCTTTCTTT; size: once; length: 12; J: TRBJ1-1; V: TRBV28; D: -
CDR3: CASSRRPGSGNTIYF; DNA: TGCGCCAGCAGCCGAAGGCCAGGCTCTGGAAACACCATATATTTT; size: -; length: 15; J: TRBJ1-3; V: TRBV5-1; D: -